This T cell receptor (beta chain) comes out of a study of OX40 agonist ivuxolimab in advanced cancers. Looking at the study overall: While on treatment, patients had intravenous ivuxolimab at 0.01 to 10 mg/kg every 2 weeks.

People who had autoimmune disease history or systemic immunosuppression were excluded. Trimming took 1 base from V and 4 from J; bases not matched to a gene: 6. The CDR3 runs to 16 residues. Germline V gene sequence: CDR1 SGHAT, CDR2 FQNNGV. Some clones are missing from TCRdb's copy, which holds only in-frame ones; the method was immunoSEQ multiplex PCR. The sample has some 90,000 clones; about 89% are singletons. V usage is TRBV11-2 and J usage is TRBJ2-7, with 11 positions matching TRBD2. The sequences come from CD4+ or CD8+ T cells sorted from blood, collected in a trial of the OX40 agonist ivuxolimab. The clonotype was recovered from an adult with an advanced solid tumor such as melanoma, head and neck, liver or kidney cancer. CDR3 residues: CASSLAKGLAEYEQYF. The CDR3 DNA reads TGTGCCAGCAGCTTAGCAAAGGGACTAGCGGAATACGAGCAGTACTTC.